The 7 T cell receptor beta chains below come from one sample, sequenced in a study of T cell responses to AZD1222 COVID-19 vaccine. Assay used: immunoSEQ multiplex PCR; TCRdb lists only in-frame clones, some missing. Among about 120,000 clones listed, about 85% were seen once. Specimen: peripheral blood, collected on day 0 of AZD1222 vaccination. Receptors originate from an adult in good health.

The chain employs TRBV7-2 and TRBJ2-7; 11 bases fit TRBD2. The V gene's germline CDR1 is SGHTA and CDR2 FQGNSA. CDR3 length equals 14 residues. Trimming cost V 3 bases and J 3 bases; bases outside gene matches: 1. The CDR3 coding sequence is TGTGCCAGCAGCTTTACTAGCGGGAGCTACGAGCAGTACTTC. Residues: CASSFTSGSYEQYF.

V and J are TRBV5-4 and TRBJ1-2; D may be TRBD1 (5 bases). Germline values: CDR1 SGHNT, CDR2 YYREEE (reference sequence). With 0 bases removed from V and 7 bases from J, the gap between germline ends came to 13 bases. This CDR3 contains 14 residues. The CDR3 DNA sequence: TGTGCCAGCAGCTTGGACCGGGGGATGAGTGGCTACACCTTC. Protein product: CASSLDRGMSGYTF.

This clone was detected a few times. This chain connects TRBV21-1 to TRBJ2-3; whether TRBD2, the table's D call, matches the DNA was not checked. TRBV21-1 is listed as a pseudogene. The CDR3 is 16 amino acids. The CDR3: CASSIQRGGRGDTQYF. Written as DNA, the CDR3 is TGTGCCAGCAGCATACAGCGGGGGGGCCGCGGAGATACGCAGTATTTT.

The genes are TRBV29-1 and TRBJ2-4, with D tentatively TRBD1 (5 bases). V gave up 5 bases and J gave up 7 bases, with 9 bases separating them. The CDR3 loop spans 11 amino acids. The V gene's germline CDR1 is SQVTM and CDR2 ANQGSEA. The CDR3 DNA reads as TGCAGCGTTCTAGGACACAACATTCAGTACTTC. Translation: CSVLGHNIQYF. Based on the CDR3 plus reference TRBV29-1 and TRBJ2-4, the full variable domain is SAVISQKPSRDICQRGTSLTIQCQVDSQVTMMFWYRQQPGQSLTLIATANQGSEATYESGFVIDKFPISRPNLTFSTLTVSNMSPEDSSIYLCSVLGHNIQYFGAGTRLSVL.

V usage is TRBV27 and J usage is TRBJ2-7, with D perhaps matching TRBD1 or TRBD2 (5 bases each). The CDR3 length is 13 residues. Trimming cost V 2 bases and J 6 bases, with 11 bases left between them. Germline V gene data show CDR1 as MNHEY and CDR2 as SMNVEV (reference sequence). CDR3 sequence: CASSLGHGAEQYF. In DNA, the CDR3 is TGTGCCAGCAGTTTAGGGCACGGGGCCGAGCAGTACTTC.

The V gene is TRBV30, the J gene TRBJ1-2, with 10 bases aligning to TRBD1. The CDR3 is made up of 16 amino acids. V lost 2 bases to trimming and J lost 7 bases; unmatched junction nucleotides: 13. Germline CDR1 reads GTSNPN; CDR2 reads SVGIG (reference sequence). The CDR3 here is CAWSRDRGLLFLGYTF. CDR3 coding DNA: TGTGCCTGGAGTCGGGACAGGGGTTTACTTTTCCTTGGCTACACCTTC.

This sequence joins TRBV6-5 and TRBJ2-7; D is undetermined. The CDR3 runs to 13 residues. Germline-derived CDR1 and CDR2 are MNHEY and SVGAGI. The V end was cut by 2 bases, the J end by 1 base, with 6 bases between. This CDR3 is CASSYEASYEQYF. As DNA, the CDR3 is TGTGCCAGCAGTTACGAGGCGTCCTACGAGCAGTACTTC.